This passage covers 5 T cell receptor beta chains from one sample sequenced in a study of CD8 T cells in ankylosing spondylitis. General study results and limits: Apparently characteristic of ankylosing spondylitis blood was a TCR beta motif (eight highly homologous variants).

Via MiXCR, TCRdb re-called the 5' RACE reads, giving one row per CDR3 protein. Of about 440,000 distinct CDR3 sequences in the sample, roughly a sixth were seen once. These TCRs' antigens remain unknown. Material: blood, either unsorted or a sorted T cell fraction (not recorded which). The receptors derive from a male donor with ankylosing spondylitis.

This clonotype showed up just a few times. J is TRBJ2-3 and V is TRBV20-1, with TRBD2 as a possible D gene (6 bases). The CDR3 contains 13 residues. Germline assignment: CDR1 DFQATT and CDR2 SNEGSKA (reference sequence). V was trimmed by 3 bases and J by 5 bases, leaving 12 bases between them. The CDR3 reads CSARGVGGDTQYF. In nucleotides, the CDR3 is TGCAGTGCTAGGGGGGTGGGAGGAGATACGCAGTATTTT.

This clonotype turned up a few times. This rearrangement joins TRBV5-1 to TRBJ2-5; 11 bases fit TRBD2. Germline assignment: CDR1 SGHRS and CDR2 YFSETQ. This CDR3 has 15 residues. J lost 5 bases, V lost 2 bases, and 5 bases had no gene match. The CDR3 loop is CASSFGLAGGETQYF. Here the CDR3 DNA reads TGCGCCAGCAGCTTTGGACTAGCGGGCGGTGAGACCCAGTACTTC.

V gene TRBV9 combines with J gene TRBJ1-2, with a possible D match to TRBD1 (5 bases). Germline loops: CDR1 SGDLS, CDR2 YYNGEE. The CDR3 loop spans 11 amino acids. Trimming took 7 bases from V and 4 from J, leaving 8 bases between them. The CDR3 DNA sequence: TGTGCCAGCGGGGCCAGCTATGGCTACACCTTC. It codes for CASGASYGYTF.

This clonotype was seen repeatedly, ten times or more. The chain couples TRBV5-1 to TRBJ2-3, with 11 bases fitting TRBD1. This CDR3 comprises 16 residues. Unmatched junction bases numbered 4, after V lost 0 bases and J lost 4 bases. CDR1 and CDR2 from the germline V gene are SGHRS and YFSETQ. The CDR3 loop is CASSLDWTGGPDTQYF. The CDR3 DNA reads TGCGCCAGCAGCTTGGATTGGACAGGGGGCCCAGATACGCAGTATTTT.

This chain uses TRBV15 with TRBJ2-7; 7 bases fit TRBD2. CDR1 is LNHNV, CDR2 YYDKDF, per germline (reference sequence). The CDR3 has 15 amino acids. J gave up 6 bases and V 3 bases, and 11 bases lay outside the gene matches. Here the CDR3 DNA reads TGTGCCACCAGCAGCACTAGGGAGGGTCCCCTCGAGCAGTACTTC. Its protein product is CATSSTREGPLEQYF.